A selection of T cell receptor beta chains follows, all from one sample in a study of PD-L1 blockade in urothelial cancer. The data were produced by immunoSEQ multiplex PCR, yet TCRdb's version contains in-frame clones alone and is incomplete. Of 85,000 to 95,000 clones in the sample, approximately 88% were seen once. The material was PBMCs, obtained around atezolizumab (anti-PD-L1) treatment. All receptors derive from a woman at least 80 years old with urothelial cancer. Each CDR3 is given with its conserved first and last residue. The D gene is left open where the match is weak. The size entry is marked missing in some rows and otherwise reads once, few, many or a size class.

J gene	V gene	D gene	clone size	CDR3 DNA	CDR3 protein
TRBJ2-3	TRBV6-1	.	once	TGTGCCAGCAGGTTGCGGTCTAGCACAGATACGCAGTATTTT	CASRLRSSTDTQYF
TRBJ2-7	TRBV10-3	.	.	TGTGCCATCAGAGCCGGGATGCCGAGTGGAATTAGACCCCTAGGCGAGCAGTACTTC	CAIRAGMPSGIRPLGEQYF
TRBJ2-7	TRBV9	TRBD2	.	TGTGCCAGCAGCGTAGATCCTAGCGGGTCCCGGGAGCAGTACTTC	CASSVDPSGSREQYF
TRBJ2-7	TRBV23-1	.	.	TGCGCCAGCAGTCAATCGTACGGGGGAAGAGGTCCCGAGCAGTACTTC	CASSQSYGGRGPEQYF
TRBJ1-1	TRBV28	.	.	TGTGCCACCACTGAAGGAGGGTTCAACACTGAAGCTTTCTTT	CATTEGGFNTEAFF
TRBJ1-2	TRBV19	.	.	TGTGCCAGTAGTAGTCAGACAGTCCTCTATGGCTACACCTTC	CASSSQTVLYGYTF
TRBJ2-3	TRBV9	TRBD2	.	TGTGCCAGCAGCGTAGGGGGAGCGGGATTGTCAGATACGCAGTATTTT	CASSVGGAGLSDTQYF
TRBJ1-1	TRBV6-1	.	.	TGTGCCAGCATAGGCGCAGGGGCCTTCGCTGAAGCTTTCTTT	CASIGAGAFAEAFF
TRBJ2-7	TRBV10-3	TRBD1	.	TGTGCCATCAGCACCGGGACAGGGGAAGGCGAGCAGTACTTC	CAISTGTGEGEQYF
TRBJ1-2	TRBV7-9	TRBD1	.	TGTGCCAGCAGCTCAGGACAGGGGGCGTTCGGCTACACCTTC	CASSSGQGAFGYTF
TRBJ2-3	TRBV2	TRBD1	.	TGTGCCAGCAGTGTAGGGGGCGTTAGCACAGATACGCAGTATTTT	CASSVGGVSTDTQYF
TRBJ1-2	TRBV28	.	.	TGTGCCAGCAGACTAGGGCCGGGTTCTAGCTATGGCTACACCTTC	CASRLGPGSSYGYTF
TRBJ1-1	TRBV4-2	TRBD1	.	TGTGCCAGCAGCCAGGTAGGACAGGGTAACACTGAAGCTTTCTTT	CASSQVGQGNTEAFF
TRBJ2-5	TRBV5-8	TRBD2	.	TGTGCCAGCAGCTTGGGACTAGCGGGAGGGGTTGAGACCCAGTACTTC	CASSLGLAGGVETQYF
TRBJ1-1	TRBV18	TRBD1	.	TGTGCCAGCTCACCAGACAGGGGGATCGGAGGGACTGAAGCTTTCTTT	CASSPDRGIGGTEAFF
TRBJ1-2	TRBV19	TRBD1	.	TGTGCCAGTACCGTGGGGGACAGGGTTGATGGCTACACCTTC	CASTVGDRVDGYTF
TRBJ2-2	TRBV7-9	TRBD1	.	TGTGCCAGCAGCGCCGGGACAGGGAAGGGCACCGGGGAGCTGTTTTTT	CASSAGTGKGTGELFF